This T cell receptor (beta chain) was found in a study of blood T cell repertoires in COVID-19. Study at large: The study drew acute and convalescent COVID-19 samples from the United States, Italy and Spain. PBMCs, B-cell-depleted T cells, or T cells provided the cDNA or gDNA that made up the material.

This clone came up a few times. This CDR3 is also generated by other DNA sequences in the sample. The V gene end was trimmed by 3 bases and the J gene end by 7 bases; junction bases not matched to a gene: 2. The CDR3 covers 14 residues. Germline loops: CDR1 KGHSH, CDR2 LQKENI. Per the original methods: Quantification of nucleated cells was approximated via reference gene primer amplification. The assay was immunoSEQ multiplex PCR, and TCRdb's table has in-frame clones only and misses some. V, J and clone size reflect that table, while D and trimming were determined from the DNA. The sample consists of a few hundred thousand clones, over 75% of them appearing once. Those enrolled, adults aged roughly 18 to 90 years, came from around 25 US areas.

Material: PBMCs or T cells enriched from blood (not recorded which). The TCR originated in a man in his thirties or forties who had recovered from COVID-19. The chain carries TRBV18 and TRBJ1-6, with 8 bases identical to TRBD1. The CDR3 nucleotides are TGTGCCAGCTCACCGGGACAGGACAATTCACCCCTCCACTTT. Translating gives CASSPGQDNSPLHF.